This entry lists 20 T cell receptor beta chains sequenced from one sample in a study of molecular identifiers for immune sequencing clone quantification. TCRdb recomputed calls from the PCR reads with MiXCR, one row per CDR3 protein. The table lists 460,000 or so distinct CDR3 sequences, roughly 23% of them singletons. Source material: naive CD8+ T cells from blood, with Jurkat cell RNA spiked in. As to subset: FACS-sorted CD8+CD4-CCR7+CD45RA+ naive T cells. The receptors originated from a human donor in good health. Some libraries in this study had Jurkat cell RNA spiked in.

The chain links TRBV4-1 to TRBJ2-7, with D possibly TRBD1 on 6 matching bases. CDR1 is MGHRA, CDR2 YSYEKL, per germline. This CDR3 has 14 residues. Trimming shortened V by 4 bases and J by 3 bases, and 13 bases separated the two germline ends. CDR3 sequence (DNA): TGCGCCAGCAGCCCCAGGGAAGGGGGCTACGAGCAGTACTTC. This codes for CASSPREGGYEQYF.

There are many counts of this clonotype. The chain is built from TRBV28 and TRBJ2-7; D gene uncertain. The CDR3 spans 13 residues. CDR1 MDHEN and CDR2 SYDVKM come from the germline V gene. Trimming removed 3 bases at V and 6 bases at J, with 12 bases between. The CDR3 coding sequence is TGTGCCAGCAGTTTTCTCCTTGCCCGCGAGCAGTACTTC. It encodes CASSFLLAREQYF. Combining the CDR3 with reference TRBV28 and TRBJ2-7 gives the whole variable domain DVKVTQSSRYLVKRTGEKVFLECVQDMDHENMFWYRQDPGLGLRLIYFSYDVKMKEKGDIPEGYSVSREKKERFSLILESASTNQTSMYLCASSFLLAREQYFGPGTRLTVT.

Turning to this clonotype: Being one base from a much bigger clone, this may be a read error. The V gene is TRBV6-6, the J gene TRBJ1-5, with D possibly matching TRBD1 (6 bases). The CDR3 spans 16 residues. The germline gives CDR1 MNHNY, CDR2 SVGAGI (reference sequence). The CDR3 DNA sequence: TGTGCCGGCAGTTACTTGCCAGGGGAAGAGAGGCAGCCCCAGCATTTT. It encodes CAGSYLPGEERQPQHF.

This clonotype occurred many times. This chain joins TRBV19 and TRBJ2-4; TRBD1 aligns across 11 bases. J gave up 2 bases and V 8 bases, and 2 bases lay outside the gene matches. The CDR3 is 14 amino acids. Germline V gene sequence: CDR1 LNHDA, CDR2 SQIVND (reference sequence). The CDR3 bases are TGTGCCAGTGGACAGGGGGCTTCCAAAAACATTCAGTACTTC. This translates into CASGQGASKNIQYF.

This clonotype was seen a few times. The chain joins TRBV12-3 or TRBV12-4 to TRBJ1-5; 9 nucleotides line up with TRBD1. The trim removed 3 bases at V and 6 bases at J, leaving 6 bases unmatched. This CDR3 comprises 15 residues. CDR3 DNA sequence: TGTGCCAGCAGTTTCTCGGGACAGGGTGGTCAGCCCCAGCATTTT. This encodes CASSFSGQGGQPQHF.

This clonotype turned up a few times. This CDR3 reads CASSRVTVRSYEQYF. The CDR3 DNA is TGTGCCAGCAGCCGGGTTACGGTACGGTCCTACGAGCAGTACTTC. J is TRBJ2-7 and V is TRBV7-6; D unclear. The CDR3 has 15 amino acids. Trimming removed 5 bases from V and 1 base from J, with 15 bases in between. Germline V gene data show CDR1 as SGHVS and CDR2 as FNYEAQ.

This clonotype was seen a handful of times. V usage is TRBV2 and J usage is TRBJ2-1; D is unclear. Germline CDR1 is SNHLY and CDR2 is FYNNEI. Trimming took 5 bases from V and 5 from J, leaving 22 bases between them. CDR3 length: 17 amino acids. In DNA, the CDR3 is TGTGCCAGCAGTTCAGTGGGATTCAGGCTGGTTGACAATGAGCAGTTCTTC. Residues: CASSSVGFRLVDNEQFF. The whole variable domain, filled in from reference TRBV2 and TRBJ2-1, reads EPEVTQTPSHQVTQMGQEVILRCVPISNHLYFYWYRQILGQKVEFLVSFYNNEISEKSEIFDDQFSVERPDGSNFTLKIRSTKLEDSAMYFCASSSVGFRLVDNEQFFGPGTRLTVL.

The rearrangement links TRBV7-9 to TRBJ1-5; D uncertain. With 4 bases removed from V and 0 bases from J, the gap between germline ends came to 7 bases. This CDR3 has 14 amino acids. Per germline, CDR1 SEHNR and CDR2 FQNEAQ (reference sequence). CDR3 loop: CASSSLYSNQPQHF. The CDR3 nucleotides are TGTGCCAGCAGCTCTCTTTATAGCAATCAGCCCCAGCATTTT. Using reference TRBV7-9 and TRBJ1-5 for the parts outside the CDR3, the full variable domain is DTGVSQNPRHKITKRGQNVTFRCDPISEHNRLYWYRQTLGQGPEFLTYFQNEAQLEKSRLLSDRFSAERPKGSFSTLEIQRTEQGDSAMYLCASSSLYSNQPQHFGDGTRLSIL.

This clonotype was counted between two and nine times. This chain connects TRBV19 to TRBJ2-7; TRBD1 matches at 7 bases. CDR3 length: 14 residues. After removal of 1 base from V and 6 bases from J, the junction contained 6 bases not matched to a gene. The germline V gene encodes CDR1 LNHDA and CDR2 SQIVND (reference sequence). The CDR3 bases are TGTGCCAGTAGTATAGCCACGACAGGGATCGAGCAGTACTTC. This codes for CASSIATTGIEQYF.

The chain uses TRBV30 and TRBJ2-7; D unresolved. Germline loops: CDR1 GTSNPN, CDR2 SVGIG (reference sequence). V lost 1 base to trimming and J lost 6 bases, with 7 bases between them. The CDR3 covers 11 residues. The CDR3 spells CAWSEEGEQYF. CDR3 coding DNA: TGTGCCTGGAGTGAAGAAGGCGAGCAGTACTTC. The entire variable domain, with the rest obtained from reference TRBV30 and TRBJ2-7, is as follows: SQTIHQWPATLVQPVGSPLSLECTVEGTSNPNLYWYRQAAGRGLQLLFYSVGIGQISSEVPQNLSASRPQDRQFILSSKKLLLSDSGFYLCAWSEEGEQYFGPGTRLTVT.

In regard to this clonotype: This sequence may be a read error, since a much larger clone differs from it by one base. The rearrangement links TRBV6-2 or TRBV6-3 to TRBJ1-1; the D gene is possibly TRBD1 (5 bases). CDR1 MNHEY and CDR2 SVGEGT come from the germline V gene. The CDR3 has 15 residues. V shed 11 bases and J shed 5 bases, with 24 bases lying between them. CDR3 in DNA: TGTGCCGGCATCCTAAATAGGAGTTGGGGGACTGAAGCTTTCTTT. It yields the protein CAGILNRSWGTEAFF.

This clonotype was counted at least ten times. The chain couples TRBV28 to TRBJ2-2; 8 bases are shared with TRBD1. V was clipped by 4 bases and J by 4 bases; unmatched bases: 8. The CDR3 consists of 16 residues. Germline CDR1 is MDHEN and CDR2 is SYDVKM. The CDR3 DNA reads TGTGCCAGCAGTTCGGGACAGGTCTTGATCACCGGGGAGCTGTTTTTT. This codes for CASSSGQVLITGELFF.

Remarks on this clonotype: This may be a read error: a much more frequent sequence differs by one nucleotide. No conserved phenylalanine or tryptophan is present at the end of the CDR3, so a read error is the likely explanation. The chain employs TRBV7-9 and TRBJ1-1; D call uncertain. Germline loops: CDR1 SEHNR, CDR2 FQNEAQ (reference sequence). This CDR3 comprises 11 residues. Trimming took 1 base from V and 4 from J, leaving 1 base between them. Here the CDR3 DNA reads TGTGCCAGCAGCTTAGTCACTGAAGCTTTCTCT. It yields the protein CASSLVTEAFS.

This chain uses TRBV7-9 with TRBJ2-7; the D gene is possibly TRBD1 (6 bases). Germline CDR1 reads SEHNR; CDR2 reads FQNEAQ (reference sequence). V lost 4 bases, J lost 3 bases, and 16 bases lay in between. There are 15 residues in the CDR3. CDR3 in amino acids: CASSSAGTSIYEQYF. In DNA, the CDR3 is TGTGCCAGCAGCTCGGCCGGGACATCGATCTACGAGCAGTACTTC.

This clonotype came up once. Mismatch with germline at one junction end may stem from a read error. The chain is built from TRBV5-1 and TRBJ2-3, with 10 positions matching TRBD2. The V gene's germline CDR1 is SGHRS and CDR2 YFSETQ. The CDR3 length is 19 residues. The CDR3 coding sequence is TGCGCCAGCAGCCTCAGCGGGGGGGCACCCTCTATCAGCACAGGTACGCAGTATTTT. This gives the protein CASSLSGGAPSISTGTQYF.

This clonotype occurred a few times. The gene calls are TRBV13 and TRBJ2-7; D is unresolved. The ends were cut back, 5 bases at V and 4 bases at J, with 12 bases in the middle. CDR3 length: 13 residues. CDR1 is PRHDT, CDR2 FYEKMQ, per germline (reference sequence). The CDR3 reads CASSQQPFYEQYF. CDR3 DNA: TGTGCCAGCAGCCAACAGCCATTTTACGAGCAGTACTTC.

The table lists this clonotype with many counts. The rearrangement joins TRBV7-9 to TRBJ2-2; 7 bases match TRBD1. V lost 1 base, J lost 4 bases, and 9 bases stayed unmatched. From germline, CDR1 is SEHNR and CDR2 FQNEAQ (reference sequence). The CDR3 runs 17 residues. For the CDR3, the DNA is TGTGCCAGCAGCTTAGTTGGGACAGTGAGCCCCACCGGGGAGCTGTTTTTT. It yields the protein CASSLVGTVSPTGELFF.

This clonotype has at least ten counts. The chain is built from TRBV20-1 and TRBJ2-7; 9 nucleotides align to TRBD2. Looked up from germline, CDR1 is DFQATT and CDR2 is SNEGSKA (reference sequence). Trimming cost V 3 bases and J 3 bases; bases outside gene matches: 9. The CDR3 extends over 15 amino acids. The CDR3 loop reads CSARITSGRYYEQYF. DNA of the CDR3: TGCAGTGCTAGGATCACTAGCGGGCGTTACTACGAGCAGTACTTC.

With respect to this clonotype: Being one base from a much bigger clone, this may be a read error. The chain uses TRBV4-2 and TRBJ1-1, with D hard to call. This CDR3 region has 15 residues. Trimming took off 0 bases at V and 6 bases at J, with 14 bases between the two ends. From germline, CDR1 is LGHNA and CDR2 YNFKEQ. The CDR3 sequence: CASSQDLGLDAEAFF. The DNA for the CDR3 is TGTGCCAGCAGCCAAGATTTAGGTTTGGACGCTGAAGCTTTCTTT.

This clonotype was seen many times. The V call is TRBV5-6, the J call TRBJ2-6; D perhaps matches TRBD1 (6 bases). This CDR3 has 18 amino acids. Germline CDR1 is SGHDT and CDR2 is YYEEEE. Trimming took off 0 bases at V and 0 bases at J, with 13 bases between the two ends. As DNA, the CDR3 is TGTGCCAGCAGCTTGGGACAGGCCATCAGCTCTGGGGCCAACGTCCTGACTTTC. Protein: CASSLGQAISSGANVLTF.